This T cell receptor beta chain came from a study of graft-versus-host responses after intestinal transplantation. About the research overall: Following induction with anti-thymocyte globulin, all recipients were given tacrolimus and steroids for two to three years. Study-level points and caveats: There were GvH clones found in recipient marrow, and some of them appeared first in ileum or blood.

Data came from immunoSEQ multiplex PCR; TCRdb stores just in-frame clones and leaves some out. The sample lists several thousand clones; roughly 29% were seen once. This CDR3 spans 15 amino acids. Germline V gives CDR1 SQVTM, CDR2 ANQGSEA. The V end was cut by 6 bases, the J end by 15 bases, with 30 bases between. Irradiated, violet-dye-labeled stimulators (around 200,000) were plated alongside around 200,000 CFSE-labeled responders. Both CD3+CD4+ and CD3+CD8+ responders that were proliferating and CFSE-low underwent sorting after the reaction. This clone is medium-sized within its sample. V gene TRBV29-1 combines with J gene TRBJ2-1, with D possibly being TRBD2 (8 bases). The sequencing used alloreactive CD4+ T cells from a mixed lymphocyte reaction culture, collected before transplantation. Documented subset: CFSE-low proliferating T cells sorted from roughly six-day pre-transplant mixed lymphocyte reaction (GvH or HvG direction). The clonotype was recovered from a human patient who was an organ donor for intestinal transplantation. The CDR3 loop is CSVLLDRAISGRGFF. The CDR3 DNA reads TGCAGCGTCCTACTCGACAGGGCGATCAGCGGGAGAGGGTTCTTC.